The 4 T cell receptor beta chains below all came from one sample that was sequenced in a study of a mutant IDH1 vaccine in newly diagnosed glioma. No cognate antigen is known for these TCRs. Sequenced by immunoSEQ multiplex PCR; TCRdb stores in-frame clones only, minus some. The sample lists about 68,000 clones, less than 90% seen once, with 12% in the top ten. Described time point: week 35, safety follow-up. Topical imiquimod was applied with each vaccine dose, which held 300 ug of mutant IDH1 20-mer peptide. Material: PBMCs, obtained from a glioma patient whose treatment included an IDH1 peptide vaccine. Source of these receptors: a man aged 18 to 30 with glioma.

The V and J genes are TRBV5-4 and TRBJ2-3; D not certain. The germline CDR1 and CDR2 sequences are SGHNT and YYREEE (reference sequence). The CDR3 loop spans 13 amino acids. The V end lost 0 bases, the J end lost 2 bases, and 4 bases lay between the germline ends. For the CDR3, the DNA is TGTGCCAGCAGCTTGGTTGTCACAGATACGCAGTATTTT. This gives the protein CASSLVVTDTQYF.

Here the CDR3 DNA reads TGTGCCAGCAGTTCCCGGGACCTATTATACGAGCAGTACTTC. Protein product: CASSSRDLLYEQYF. The chain combines TRBV27 with TRBJ2-7; D tentatively fits TRBD1 or TRBD2 (5 bases each). Per the germline V gene, CDR1 is MNHEY and CDR2 is SMNVEV (reference sequence). V lost 4 bases and J lost 4, with 14 bases in between. The CDR3 has 14 amino acids.

This rearrangement joins TRBV7-3 to TRBJ1-1; D unclear. CDR1 SGHTA and CDR2 FQGTGA come from the germline V gene. Trimming pared 4 bases from V and 1 base from J, leaving 7 bases between. The CDR3 covers 13 residues. This chain's CDR3 is CASSSFKNTEAFF. CDR3 nucleotide sequence: TGTGCCAGCAGCTCCTTCAAGAACACTGAAGCTTTCTTT.

The CDR3 loop is CASSWRRRTDTQYF. The CDR3, as DNA: TGTGCCAGCAGTTGGAGACGGCGCACAGATACGCAGTATTTT. This chain links TRBV27 with TRBJ2-3, with D hard to call. Germline V gene sequence: CDR1 MNHEY, CDR2 SMNVEV (reference sequence). The CDR3 sequence is 14 residues long. V was cut by 4 bases and J by 1 base, with 9 bases left in between.